The 16 T cell receptor beta chains listed next were all sequenced from one sample in a study of metastatic and nonmetastatic thyroid tumors (TCRdb year 2020). Before undergoing thyroid surgery, none of the patients had been given any kind of treatment. Library method: PCR. TCRdb lists the instrument as Illumina HiSeq 4000. In-frame beta chains were kept once TCRdb had trimmed the public reads at Q25 with fastp and called clones with MiXCR. The sample profile shows 75,000 to 95,000 clones; more than 9.5% of them were found once. Clones ranked in the top ten supply approximately 10% of the sample. The sequencing input was blood. The source is a female donor with papillary thyroid cancer or a benign thyroid nodule (not recorded which). Some clones in this sample may be carry-over from other donors' samples.

This clone was detected many times. This sample includes further DNA sequences coding for the same CDR3. This sequence joins TRBV5-8 and TRBJ2-7, with TRBD1 matching 9 bases. Per the germline V gene, CDR1 is SGHTS and CDR2 is YDEGEE. V lost 5 bases to trimming and J lost 4 bases; unmatched junction nucleotides: 1. The CDR3 has 12 amino acids. CDR3 loop: CASRQGAYEQYF. Written as DNA, the CDR3 is TGTGCCAGCAGACAGGGGGCTTACGAGCAGTACTTC.

This clone was counted ten times or more. The rearrangement uses TRBV25-1 and TRBJ1-1; no reliable D call. The V end lost 7 bases, the J end lost 6 bases, and 9 bases lay between the germline ends. The CDR3 is 11 residues long. The germline gives CDR1 MGHDK, CDR2 SYGVNS. The CDR3: CASTGWAEAFF. The CDR3 nucleotides are TGTGCCAGCACCGGTTGGGCTGAAGCTTTCTTT. The full variable domain, with the rest looked up from reference TRBV25-1 and TRBJ1-1, is EADIYQTPRYLVIGTGKKITLECSQTMGHDKMYWYQQDPGMELHLIHYSYGVNSTEKGDLSSESTVSRIRTEHFPLTLESARPSHTSQYLCASTGWAEAFFGQGTRLTVV.

Notes on this clone: A much larger clone is a single base away; this may be a read error. The chain recombines TRBV3-1 with TRBJ2-2; D is unclear. Germline values: CDR1 LGHDT, CDR2 YNNKEL (reference sequence). The length of the CDR3 is 13 residues. With 0 bases removed from V and 9 bases from J, the gap between germline ends came to 8 bases. The CDR3 coding sequence is TGTGCCAGCAGCCAAGAGGTTTGCCGGGAGCTGTTTTTT. Protein product: CASSQEVCRELFF.

The chain employs TRBV9 and TRBJ2-3; D not resolved. The germline V gene has CDR1 SGDLS and CDR2 YYNGEE. Trimming shortened V by 6 bases and J by 0 bases, and 14 bases separated the two germline ends. The CDR3 has 15 amino acids. CDR3 amino acids: CASIFTVTSTDTQYF. In DNA, the CDR3 is TGTGCCAGCATCTTTACCGTGACCAGCACAGATACGCAGTATTTT.

A note on this clone: A much larger clone lies a single base off, so this may be a read error. The gene calls are TRBV28 and TRBJ2-3; D not certain. This CDR3 region has 14 residues. Germline CDR1 reads MDHEN; CDR2 reads SYDVKM. The V and J ends lost 6 bases and 2 bases respectively, with 12 bases between them. CDR3 sequence: CASRTVLSTDTQYF. Written as DNA, the CDR3 is TGTGCCAGCAGAACCGTCCTTTCCACAGATACGCAGTATTTT.

This clone was detected many times. This chain uses TRBV2 with TRBJ1-6; D ambiguous. Trimming removed 7 bases at V and 6 bases at J, with 16 bases between. The CDR3 is 15 amino acids. Germline V gives CDR1 SNHLY, CDR2 FYNNEI. The CDR3 region is CASTTEAGSNSPLHF. The CDR3 nucleotides are TGTGCCAGCACCACGGAAGCAGGATCTAATTCACCCCTCCACTTT. Full variable domain (remainder filled in from reference TRBV2 and TRBJ1-6): EPEVTQTPSHQVTQMGQEVILRCVPISNHLYFYWYRQILGQKVEFLVSFYNNEISEKSEIFDDQFSVERPDGSNFTLKIRSTKLEDSAMYFCASTTEAGSNSPLHFGNGTRLTVT.

There are many counts of this clone. The rearrangement links TRBV29-1 to TRBJ2-3; 8 bases are a match to TRBD2. V lost 5 bases, J lost 4 bases, and 8 bases stayed unmatched. The CDR3 sequence is 14 residues long. The germline gives CDR1 SQVTM, CDR2 ANQGSEA. The CDR3 protein is CSVRSGSSADTQYF. The CDR3 region has the DNA TGCAGCGTTAGAAGCGGGAGCTCGGCAGATACGCAGTATTTT.

As regards this clone: One end of the junction fails to match germline, which may point to a read error. The chain has TRBV7-8 and TRBJ2-2, with TRBD2 as a possible D gene (7 bases). The CDR3 contains 17 residues. Germline CDR1 SGHVS, CDR2 FQNEAQ. As DNA, the CDR3 is TGTGCCAACATCAGCTTGGGCGGGGGCCGAGGGACCGGTGAGCTGTTTTTT. It is translated as CANISLGGGRGTGELFF.

The rearrangement joins TRBV5-1 to TRBJ2-7; D is perhaps TRBD1 (7 bases). This CDR3 spans 15 amino acids. Germline-derived CDR1 and CDR2 are SGHRS and YFSETQ. V was pared by 0 bases and J by 6 bases, with 16 bases between. The DNA of the CDR3 is TGCGCCAGCAGCTTGGCAATGGGGCAGGGGGGCGAGCAGTACTTC. Translated: CASSLAMGQGGEQYF. The full variable domain, rest sourced from reference TRBV5-1 and TRBJ2-7, is KAGVTQTPRYLIKTRGQQVTLSCSPISGHRSVSWYQQTPGQGLQFLFEYFSETQRNKGNFPGRFSGRQFSNSRSEMNVSTLELGDSALYLCASSLAMGQGGEQYFGPGTRLTVT.

This clone was counted many times. The rearrangement links TRBV18 to TRBJ1-2, with D perhaps matching TRBD1 (6 bases). This CDR3 region has 12 residues. V gave up 3 bases and J gave up 8 bases, with 10 bases separating them. Germline-derived CDR1 and CDR2 are KGHSH and LQKENI. The CDR3, as DNA: TGTGCCAGCTCACCCCAGGGGCGAGGCTACACCTTC. It is translated as CASSPQGRGYTF.

This clone was observed many times. The chain uses TRBV29-1 and TRBJ1-2; D unclear. Germline lookup yields CDR1 SQVTM and CDR2 ANQGSEA. The CDR3 runs 13 residues. Trimming shortened V by 2 bases and J by 7 bases, and 14 bases separated the two germline ends. The CDR3 region has the DNA TGCAGCGTTGAACCTGTCCCAGGCGGTGGCTACACCTTC. This encodes CSVEPVPGGGYTF.

This clone was found a few times. A much larger clone differs by one base, so this may be a read error. The rearrangement joins TRBV6-1 to TRBJ2-1; 12 bases align to TRBD2. This CDR3 comprises 17 residues. V lost 6 bases and J lost 12; bases outside the gene matches: 18. Looked up from germline, CDR1 is MNHNS and CDR2 is SASEGT. CDR3 loop: CASRIRARTSGIDGQFF. The CDR3 DNA is TGTGCCAGCAGGATACGAGCGCGGACTAGCGGGATAGATGGGCAGTTCTTC.

This clone was detected many times. The chain uses TRBV19 and TRBJ1-5, with D perhaps TRBD1 (6 bases). Germline V gives CDR1 LNHDA, CDR2 SQIVND (reference sequence). There are 13 residues in the CDR3. V was shortened by 7 bases and J by 7 bases, with 14 bases between the two germline ends. The CDR3 region is CASNWGLRQPQHF. DNA for the CDR3: TGTGCCAGTAACTGGGGGCTCCGGCAGCCCCAGCATTTT.

The rearrangement joins TRBV20-1 to TRBJ1-1; 9 bases are shared with TRBD1. Germline CDR1 and CDR2: DFQATT and SNEGSKA (reference sequence). Losses at the gene ends were 6 bases for V and 5 bases for J; bases not matched to a gene: 7. CDR3 length: 13 amino acids. The CDR3 nucleotides are TGCAGTGCGAGGCCGGGACAGGGAACTGAAGCTTTCTTT. Protein: CSARPGQGTEAFF.

As regards this clone: Mismatch with germline at one junction end may stem from a read error. The chain combines TRBV4-2 with TRBJ2-2; D might be TRBD2 (7 bases). This CDR3 is 15 amino acids long. Germline V gives CDR1 LGHNA, CDR2 YNFKEQ. The CDR3 reads CSSSQAEGGTGEPFF. Written as DNA, the CDR3 is TGTTCCAGCAGCCAAGCGGAGGGGGGGACCGGGGAGCCGTTTTTT.

This clone has more than one count but fewer than ten. The junction departs from germline at one end; a sequencing error may be responsible. The chain links TRBV6-1 to TRBJ1-2; a possible D gene is TRBD1 (6 bases). The CDR3 is 14 residues long. CDR1 is MNHNS and CDR2 is SASEGT in the germline V gene. The CDR3 protein is CSSSPGQDVYGYTF. DNA of the CDR3: TGTTCCAGCAGCCCGGGACAAGATGTCTATGGCTACACCTTC.